This TCR beta chain was sequenced during a study of blood T cell repertoires in COVID-19. Study background: Donors in the United States, Italy and Spain gave samples during acute or convalescent COVID-19.

Clones were read by immunoSEQ multiplex PCR, and TCRdb kept only the in-frame ones, dropping some. The table lists approximately 300,000 clones, approximately 81% of them singletons. Up to 2 weeks before entering the study, exposed participants had met a COVID-19 case. This CDR3 spans 13 amino acids. The germline V gene has CDR1 SNHLY and CDR2 FYNNEI. V lost 4 bases and J lost 2, with 6 bases in between. The V and J genes are TRBV2 and TRBJ1-5; D is perhaps TRBD1 (5 bases). This TCR was recovered from a woman aged 30 to 39 who had been exposed to COVID-19. The sequenced sample consisted of PBMCs or T cells enriched from blood (not recorded which). This chain's CDR3 is CASSVQGNQPQHF. The CDR3 DNA sequence: TGTGCCAGCAGTGTACAGGGCAATCAGCCCCAGCATTTT.